This passage covers 5 T cell receptor beta chains from one sample sequenced in a study of T cell repertoires in cytomegalovirus infection. A single record per CDR3 protein comes from TCRdb applying MiXCR to the reads. Among roughly 280,000 distinct CDR3 sequences listed, over 8% were seen once. The sample was PBMCs. These TCRs come from a human donor in good health (CMV status not recorded). Some clones in this sample may be carry-over from other donors' samples.

This sequence joins TRBV20-1 and TRBJ2-7; weak D call: TRBD2 (5 bases). Germline loops: CDR1 DFQATT, CDR2 SNEGSKA (reference sequence). The ends were cut back, 6 bases at V and 4 bases at J, with 22 bases in the middle. This CDR3 is built from 15 residues. CDR3 loop: CSAPPAGGFPYEQYF. Here the CDR3 DNA reads TGCAGTGCCCCCCCCGCAGGCGGGTTCCCATACGAGCAGTACTTC.

This clonotype showed up many times. V is TRBV20-1 and J is TRBJ2-5; 9 bases map to TRBD2. The CDR3 has 15 amino acids. The germline V gene has CDR1 DFQATT and CDR2 SNEGSKA (reference sequence). With V trimmed by 3 bases and J by 6 bases, 11 bases remained unmatched. DNA of the CDR3: TGCAGTGCTAGCTCCCTAGGGACTAGCCAGAAGACCCAGTACTTC. Protein: CSASSLGTSQKTQYF.

The genes are TRBV28 and TRBJ2-5; 8 bases are shared with TRBD1. This CDR3 is built from 13 residues. Germline assignment: CDR1 MDHEN and CDR2 SYDVKM. With V trimmed by 7 bases and J by 6 bases, 7 bases remained unmatched. The CDR3 DNA follows: TGTGCCAGCACGACAGGGGACATCAAGACCCAGTACTTC. Its translation: CASTTGDIKTQYF.

This clonotype was recorded many times. J is TRBJ2-5 and V is TRBV7-3, with TRBD1 matching 11 bases. CDR1 SGHTA and CDR2 FQGTGA come from the germline V gene. The CDR3 sequence is 16 residues long. J gave up 5 bases and V 0 bases, and 5 bases lay outside the gene matches. CDR3 residues: CASSLTGTGGRETQYF. DNA of the CDR3: TGTGCCAGCAGCTTAACCGGGACAGGGGGTCGGGAGACCCAGTACTTC.

Many counts were recorded for this clonotype. The rearrangement uses TRBV28 and TRBJ1-1, with 10 positions matching TRBD1. The germline gives CDR1 MDHEN, CDR2 SYDVKM. Trimming at V came to 4 bases and at J to 7 bases, leaving 6 bases not matched to a gene. The CDR3 runs 14 residues. This CDR3 is CASSSPGQGYEAFF. Written as DNA, the CDR3 is TGTGCCAGCAGTTCCCCGGGACAGGGGTATGAAGCTTTCTTT.